This T cell receptor beta chain was sequenced for a study of blood T cell repertoires in COVID-19. Across the whole study: The origin of the acute and convalescent COVID-19 samples was the United States, Italy and Spain. Sources were T cells, B-cell-depleted T cells, or PBMCs; the material itself was cDNA or gDNA.

With 4 bases removed from V and 5 bases from J, the gap between germline ends came to 8 bases. From germline, CDR1 is SQVTM and CDR2 ANQGSEA. The CDR3 sequence is 12 residues long. Sequenced by immunoSEQ multiplex PCR; TCRdb stores in-frame clones only, minus some. The table lists 120,000 to 150,000 clones, 88% of them singletons. The sequenced material came from peripheral blood. The source of this sequence is a human donor with COVID-19, enrolled during active disease. The donor label of this sample is uncertain. The rearrangement uses TRBV29-1 and TRBJ1-4; D perhaps matches TRBD1 (6 bases). This CDR3 is CSVGQENEKLFF. For the CDR3, the DNA is TGCAGCGTTGGACAGGAGAATGAAAAACTGTTTTTT.